These 26 T cell receptor beta chains share one sample of origin, sequenced in a study of siplizumab effects on memory and regulatory T cells. The table came from immunoSEQ multiplex PCR; TCRdb's copy has only in-frame clones and leaves some out. The sample lists about 91,000 clones, approximately 93% occurring once. Sequencing was done on a sample of CD8+ T cells sorted from blood. The receptors stem from a human donor in good health.

This clone appeared once. J is TRBJ1-4 and V is TRBV7-9, with 8 bases lining up with TRBD1. CDR1 is SEHNR and CDR2 is FQNEAQ in the germline V gene (reference sequence). The CDR3 has 15 residues. V was clipped by 5 bases and J by 8 bases; unmatched bases: 10. In nucleotides, the CDR3 is TGTGCCAGCAGCCCTACAGGGGGTGTAGAAGAAAAACTGTTTTTT. It yields the protein CASSPTGGVEEKLFF.

The gene calls are TRBV7-6 and TRBJ2-2; no definite D call. The CDR3 consists of 14 residues. CDR1 is SGHVS and CDR2 is FNYEAQ in the germline V gene. V lost 1 base to trimming and J lost 7 bases, with 10 bases between them. CDR3 sequence reads: CASSLDTLNGELFF. CDR3 nucleotides: TGTGCCAGCAGCTTAGACACTTTAAACGGGGAGCTGTTTTTT.

The chain joins TRBV11-2 to TRBJ2-1; TRBD1 aligns across 11 bases. Germline V CDR1 and CDR2: SGHAT, FQNNGV. J was trimmed by 2 bases and V by 5 bases; bases with no gene match: 2. The CDR3 is 15 residues long. The CDR3 DNA follows: TGTGCCAGCAGCGAGGGACAGGGGGCCTACAATGAGCAGTTCTTC. Protein: CASSEGQGAYNEQFF.

The V call is TRBV9, the J call TRBJ2-2; D unclear. The CDR3 covers 16 residues. Trimming took 0 bases from V and 1 from J, leaving 10 bases between them. Germline values: CDR1 SGDLS, CDR2 YYNGEE. CDR3 in amino acids: CASSVGAELNTGELFF. The CDR3 nucleotides read TGTGCCAGCAGCGTAGGGGCAGAGCTGAACACCGGGGAGCTGTTTTTT.

The V and J genes are TRBV9 and TRBJ2-7; D ambiguous. V dropped 3 bases and J dropped 1 base, with 17 bases sitting between them. The CDR3 sequence is 16 residues long. Germline V gives CDR1 SGDLS, CDR2 YYNGEE. In DNA form, the CDR3 reads TGTGCCAGCAGCGAGGGTCGGATTGCCCCTTCCTACGAGCAGTACTTC. It yields the protein CASSEGRIAPSYEQYF.

The chain carries TRBV7-9 and TRBJ1-4; TRBD1 matches at 7 bases. The CDR3 spans 15 residues. CDR1 SEHNR and CDR2 FQNEAQ come from the germline V gene (reference sequence). Losses at the gene ends were 1 base for V and 6 bases for J; bases not matched to a gene: 5. CDR3 in DNA: TGTGCCAGCAGCTTAGAGCACAGGGGCGATGAAAAACTGTTTTTT. Translation: CASSLEHRGDEKLFF. Combining the CDR3 with reference TRBV7-9 and TRBJ1-4 gives the whole variable domain DTGVSQNPRHKITKRGQNVTFRCDPISEHNRLYWYRQTLGQGPEFLTYFQNEAQLEKSRLLSDRFSAERPKGSFSTLEIQRTEQGDSAMYLCASSLEHRGDEKLFFGSGTQLSVL.

The rearrangement joins TRBV6-4 to TRBJ2-1; D unclear. Germline CDR1 MRHNA, CDR2 SNTAGT. The CDR3 is 14 amino acids. Trimming pared 4 bases from V and 0 bases from J, leaving 7 bases between. The CDR3 sequence is CASSAHFSYNEQFF. The CDR3 DNA reads TGTGCCAGCAGTGCCCACTTCTCCTACAATGAGCAGTTCTTC.

The chain uses TRBV27 and TRBJ2-7, with D perhaps matching TRBD1 (6 bases). The CDR3 has 12 residues. V lost 5 bases and J lost 10, with 15 bases in between. Germline V CDR1 and CDR2: MNHEY, SMNVEV (reference sequence). The CDR3 bases are TGTGCCAGCAGTACTATACAGGGTCCACAGTACTTC. Translating gives CASSTIQGPQYF.

CDR3 amino acids: CASSTLQGADYEQYF. CDR3 sequence (DNA): TGCGCCAGCAGCACGCTTCAGGGGGCTGACTACGAGCAGTACTTC. The chain links TRBV5-1 to TRBJ2-7, with 8 bases that match TRBD1. CDR3 size: 15 residues. Losses at the gene ends were 4 bases for V and 3 bases for J; bases not matched to a gene: 9. Germline values: CDR1 SGHRS, CDR2 YFSETQ.

Concerning this clone: A junction boundary mismatches the germline segment, possibly from a read error. V gene TRBV7-2 combines with J gene TRBJ2-1, with D possibly being TRBD2 (6 bases). CDR1 is SGHTA, CDR2 FQGNSA, per germline. This CDR3 is built from 14 residues. CDR3 nucleotide sequence: TGTGCCAGCAGCCTTCTAGCGAGGTACAGTGAGCAGTTCTTC. Its protein is CASSLLARYSEQFF.

This rearrangement joins TRBV2 to TRBJ2-3; 9 bases map to TRBD2. The trim removed 6 bases at V and 2 bases at J, leaving 6 bases unmatched. Looked up from germline, CDR1 is SNHLY and CDR2 is FYNNEI. The CDR3 is 15 residues long. The CDR3 DNA follows: TGTGCCAGCAGGAGCGGGGGGACTGACACAGATACGCAGTATTTT. This sequence encodes CASRSGGTDTDTQYF.

V usage is TRBV13 and J usage is TRBJ1-2; 10 positions match TRBD1. The CDR3 is 15 residues long. V shed 5 bases and J 2 bases; nucleotides not matched to a gene: 5. CDR1 and CDR2 (germline): PRHDT, FYEKMQ (reference sequence). The CDR3 coding sequence is TGTGCCAGCAGCCCCCGGGACAGGGGAAACTATGGCTACACCTTC. Amino acids: CASSPRDRGNYGYTF.

This clone was seen a few times. The CDR3 loop reads CASRSDLNTEAFF. CDR3 nucleotide sequence: TGTGCCAGCAGATCGGACTTGAACACTGAAGCTTTCTTT. The V gene is TRBV27, the J gene TRBJ1-1; D is uncertain. This CDR3 has 13 amino acids. Looked up from germline, CDR1 is MNHEY and CDR2 is SMNVEV (reference sequence). V lost 6 bases, J lost 0 bases, and 8 bases lay in between.

The chain links TRBV11-2 to TRBJ2-5; a possible D gene is TRBD2 (5 bases). The CDR3 sequence is 14 residues long. V dropped 4 bases and J dropped 5 bases, with 14 bases sitting between them. From germline, CDR1 is SGHAT and CDR2 FQNNGV. The CDR3 nucleotides are TGTGCCAGCAGCTACGACTATTCTTCCGAGACCCAGTACTTC. Its protein product is CASSYDYSSETQYF.

This clone was detected a few times. The rearrangement links TRBV7-9 to TRBJ2-7; no clear D gene. The CDR3 contains 15 residues. V lost 6 bases to trimming and J lost 3 bases, with 18 bases between them. Germline values: CDR1 SEHNR, CDR2 FQNEAQ (reference sequence). This chain's CDR3 is CASRSATGHYYEQYF. The CDR3 bases are TGTGCCAGCAGATCGGCCACCGGGCACTACTACGAGCAGTACTTC.

The chain recombines TRBV19 with TRBJ2-5; TRBD2 matches at 10 bases. Germline V gene data show CDR1 as LNHDA and CDR2 as SQIVND (reference sequence). The ends lost 5 bases at V and 5 bases at J; junction bases unmatched: 2. This CDR3 region has 13 residues. The CDR3 loop is CASSQGLAETQYF. The CDR3 region has the DNA TGTGCCAGTAGTCAGGGACTAGCGGAGACCCAGTACTTC.

CDR3 bases: TGCAGCGTTGATTCTACAGACTATGGCTACACCTTC. This translates into CSVDSTDYGYTF. The rearrangement links TRBV29-1 to TRBJ1-2; D not certain. The germline CDR1 and CDR2 sequences are SQVTM and ANQGSEA. The V and J ends lost 3 bases and 3 bases respectively, with 8 bases between them. The CDR3 consists of 12 residues.

The CDR3 DNA follows: TGTGCCAGCAGTAGCGAACCCCGGAGCACAGATACGCAGTATTTT. Protein sequence: CASSSEPRSTDTQYF. The gene calls are TRBV27 and TRBJ2-3, with D unresolved. Between the trimmed V and J ends, which lost 5 bases and 0 bases, there was a span of 12 bases. The CDR3 is 15 amino acids. Germline V gene data show CDR1 as MNHEY and CDR2 as SMNVEV (reference sequence).

This chain uses TRBV27 with TRBJ1-1, with unresolved D. The length of the CDR3 is 15 residues. The germline gives CDR1 MNHEY, CDR2 SMNVEV (reference sequence). V shed 1 base and J shed 0 bases, with 9 bases lying between them. The CDR3 nucleotides read TGTGCCAGCAGTTTATACTCCCGGATGAACACTGAAGCTTTCTTT. It encodes CASSLYSRMNTEAFF.

The chain couples TRBV13 to TRBJ1-2; 9 bases line up with TRBD1. Germline V lookup: CDR1 PRHDT, CDR2 FYEKMQ (reference sequence). The V segment lost 6 bases and the J segment 6 bases; nucleotides outside the gene matches: 5. The CDR3 runs 13 residues. The CDR3 spells CASSLTGGDGYTF. The CDR3 DNA follows: TGTGCCAGCAGTCTAACAGGGGGCGATGGCTACACCTTC.

This clone came up once. This chain joins TRBV7-9 and TRBJ2-3; tentative D call: TRBD1 (6 bases). CDR1 is SEHNR and CDR2 is FQNEAQ in the germline V gene (reference sequence). V was cut by 5 bases and J by 4 bases, with 16 bases left in between. This CDR3 comprises 15 residues. The CDR3 is CASSPVTGFPDTQYF. Written as DNA, the CDR3 is TGTGCCAGCAGCCCCGTCACAGGGTTCCCAGATACGCAGTATTTT.

This clone was seen only once. The genes are TRBV6-5 and TRBJ1-6; TRBD1 agrees at 8 bases. CDR3 length equals 14 residues. V trimming: 5 bases; J trimming: 7 bases; junction bases outside the gene matches: 4. Looked up from germline, CDR1 is MNHEY and CDR2 is SVGAGI. The CDR3 region has the DNA TGTGCCAGCAGTCTGACAGGGGAGAATTCACCCCTCCACTTT. Protein sequence: CASSLTGENSPLHF.

The chain joins TRBV6-6 to TRBJ2-7, with a possible D match to TRBD1 (6 bases). With 5 bases removed from V and 3 bases from J, the gap between germline ends came to 14 bases. The CDR3 extends over 14 amino acids. Germline V gives CDR1 MNHNY, CDR2 SVGAGI (reference sequence). In nucleotides, the CDR3 is TGTGCCAGCAGTACCTACGACAGGCTCTACGAGCAGTACTTC. Its protein product is CASSTYDRLYEQYF.

The chain links TRBV5-1 to TRBJ1-1; no clear D. The V end was cut by 0 bases, the J end by 4 bases, with 10 bases between. There are 14 residues in the CDR3. Per germline, CDR1 SGHRS and CDR2 YFSETQ. CDR3 sequence (DNA): TGCGCCAGCAGCTTGGCCGGATCGGGCACTGAAGCTTTCTTT. It specifies CASSLAGSGTEAFF.

The rearrangement links TRBV30 to TRBJ2-2; either TRBD1 or TRBD2 may fit D (6 bases each). Trimming left V 5 bases short and J 5 bases short, with 9 bases between. This CDR3 is 12 amino acids long. The germline CDR1 and CDR2 sequences are GTSNPN and SVGIG (reference sequence). CDR3 amino acids: CAWGGGTGELFF. The CDR3 region has the DNA TGTGCCTGGGGAGGGGGGACCGGGGAGCTGTTTTTT.

This chain links TRBV7-2 with TRBJ2-7, with 9 bases aligning to TRBD2. CDR3 length: 17 amino acids. Germline values: CDR1 SGHTA, CDR2 FQGNSA. V lost 1 base and J lost 2; bases outside the gene matches: 9. In DNA, the CDR3 is TGTGCCAGCAGCTTAGAAGGTCAAGCGGGAGGTGCCTACGAGCAGTACTTC. Amino acids: CASSLEGQAGGAYEQYF.